The clone carrying this T cell receptor beta chain showed up just a few times. The data are from a study of human T cells and chemical hapten exposure. Before extraction, the whole blood was not fractionated, and total RNA was taken from it. Under the authors' procedure: TCR counts had a median of about 92,000 per sample and spanned about 23,224 to 690,600. TCRdb redid the calling of the 5' RACE reads with MiXCR, one entry per CDR3 protein. TCRdb's processing, not the authors', yielded these V and J calls. The sample comprises fewer than 150,000 distinct CDR3 sequences, around a fifth of which are singletons, and roughly 2.8% rests with the top ten. V gave up 4 bases and J gave up 0 bases, with 14 bases separating them. Per germline, CDR1 MNHNS and CDR2 SASEGT. This CDR3 region has 16 residues.

The chain couples TRBV6-1 to TRBJ2-3; either TRBD1 or TRBD2 may fit D (6 bases each). The TCR comes from a human donor in good health. Here the CDR3 reads CASSAGGQISTDTQYF. CDR3 coding DNA: TGTGCCAGCAGTGCCGGGGGCCAAATCAGCACAGATACGCAGTATTTT.